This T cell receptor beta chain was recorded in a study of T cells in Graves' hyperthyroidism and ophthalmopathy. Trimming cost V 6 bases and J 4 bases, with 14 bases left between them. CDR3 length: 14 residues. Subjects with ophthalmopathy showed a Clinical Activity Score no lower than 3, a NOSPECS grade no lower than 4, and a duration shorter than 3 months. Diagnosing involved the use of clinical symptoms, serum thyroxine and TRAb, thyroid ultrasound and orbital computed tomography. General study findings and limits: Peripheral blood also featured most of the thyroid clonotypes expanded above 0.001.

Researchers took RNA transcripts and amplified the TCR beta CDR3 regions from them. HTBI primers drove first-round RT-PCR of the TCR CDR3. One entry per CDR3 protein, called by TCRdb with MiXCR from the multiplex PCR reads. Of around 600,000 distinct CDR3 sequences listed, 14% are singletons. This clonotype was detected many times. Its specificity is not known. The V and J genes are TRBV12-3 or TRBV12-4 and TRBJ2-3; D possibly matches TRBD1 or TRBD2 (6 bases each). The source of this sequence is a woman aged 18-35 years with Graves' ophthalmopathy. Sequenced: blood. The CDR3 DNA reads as TGTGCCAGCAGGGGGGACGGGGGCGCAGATACGCAGTATTTT. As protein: CASRGDGGADTQYF.